This T cell receptor (beta chain) is from a study of tumor-infiltrating lymphocytes in primary liver carcinoma. Regarding the study as a whole: Tumors carried a top-250-clone fraction significantly exceeding that of blood (p = 0.039). Tumor-adjacent and tumor-blood pairs shared a smaller degree of overlap than tumor region pairs.

Using a constant-region primer together with ProtoScript II reverse transcriptase, TCR beta cDNA was made from approximately 0.55 ug of total RNA. Employing slightly modified ARM-PCR, three nested multiplex PCR rounds were run, and these gave rise to the TCR beta libraries. The study ran its first two PCR rounds for 9 to 10 cycles each, using TRBV1-TRBV30 forward primers and a C-beta reverse primer. One entry per CDR3 protein, called by TCRdb with MiXCR from the multiplex PCR reads. In the table there are about 320,000 distinct CDR3 sequences, approximately 65% of which are singletons. Unsorted whole blood served as the source of blood RNA, and germline DNA was extracted as well. There were only treatment-naive patients, all with chronic HBV infection. The V gene's germline CDR1 is SGHAT and CDR2 FQDESV (reference sequence). The CDR3 is made up of 14 amino acids. A word on this clonotype: What it binds is unknown. At one boundary the junction diverges from the germline segment, which might be a read error.

The TCR was taken from a man aged 35-49 years with primary liver carcinoma and hepatitis B virus infection. The chain employs TRBV11-1 and TRBJ2-1, with 12 bases matching TRBD1. Sample: peripheral blood. CDR3 sequence reads: CDSSSGTGGGEQFF. CDR3 coding DNA: TGTGACAGCAGCTCTGGGACAGGGGGCGGTGAGCAGTTCTTC. Looking up the rest from reference TRBV11-1 and TRBJ2-1 gives the full variable domain: EAEVAQSPRYKITEKSQAVAFWCDPISGHATLYWYRQILGQGPELLVQFQDESVVDDSQLPKDRFSAERLKGVDSTLKIQPAELGDSAMYLCDSSSGTGGGEQFFGPGTRLTVL.